The present T cell receptor (beta chain) was sequenced within a study of control samples from healthy donors and cancer patients (dated by TCRdb to about 2020). Receptors were amplified or captured by the immunoSEQ multiplex PCR assay. This is the immuneACCESS table as TCRdb keeps it, with only in-frame sequences that have V and J called. A part of the clones is gone; compared with another copy, unresolved V genes explain less than half, and the rest is unexplained. This sample lists roughly 190,000 clones; over 80% were detected once. The top ten clones comprise less than 2% of the sample. The V end loses 7 bases and the J end loses 2 bases, and a stretch of 14 bases separates them. The CDR3 holds 15 amino acids from the cysteine to the phenylalanine. The DNA shown is the 45-base CDR3, in frame from base 1. CDR1 and CDR2 are drawn from the germline V gene: MNHEY, SVGAGI. This clone was seen a handful of times. Its binding antigen is unknown. No clone much larger than this one lies a single base away; base qualities are absent.

This clonotype was obtained from a man in his thirties or forties in good health. The chain is assembled from TRBV6-5 and TRBJ2-2; no D segment can be confidently identified. Sequencing used blood. In nucleotides, the sequence is TGTGCCAGCACCATTACGTACCAAAACACCGGGGAGCTGTTTTTT. The encoded protein is CASTITYQNTGELFF.